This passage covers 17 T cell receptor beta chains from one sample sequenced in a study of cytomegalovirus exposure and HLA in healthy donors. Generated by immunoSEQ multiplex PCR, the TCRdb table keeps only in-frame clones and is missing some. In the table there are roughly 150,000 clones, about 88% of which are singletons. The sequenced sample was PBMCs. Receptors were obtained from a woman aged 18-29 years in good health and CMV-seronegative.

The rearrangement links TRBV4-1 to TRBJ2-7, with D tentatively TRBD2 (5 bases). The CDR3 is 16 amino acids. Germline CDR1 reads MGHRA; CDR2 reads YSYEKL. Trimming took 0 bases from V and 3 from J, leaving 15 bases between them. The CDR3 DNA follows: TGCGCCAGCAGCCAAGATTCAATGACGGGGAACTACGAGCAGTACTTC. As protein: CASSQDSMTGNYEQYF.

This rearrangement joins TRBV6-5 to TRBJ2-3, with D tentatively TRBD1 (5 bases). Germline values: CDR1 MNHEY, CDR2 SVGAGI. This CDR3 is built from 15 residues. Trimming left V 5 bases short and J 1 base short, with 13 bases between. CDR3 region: CASSSPLQGTDTQYF. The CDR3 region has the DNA TGTGCCAGCAGTAGCCCCCTACAGGGCACAGATACGCAGTATTTT.

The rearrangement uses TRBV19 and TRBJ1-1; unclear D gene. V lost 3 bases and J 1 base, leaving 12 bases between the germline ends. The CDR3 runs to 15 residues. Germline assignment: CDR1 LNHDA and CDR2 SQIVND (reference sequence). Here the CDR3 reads CASSIVRKKNTEAFF. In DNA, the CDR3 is TGTGCCAGTAGTATTGTGCGTAAGAAGAACACTGAAGCTTTCTTT.

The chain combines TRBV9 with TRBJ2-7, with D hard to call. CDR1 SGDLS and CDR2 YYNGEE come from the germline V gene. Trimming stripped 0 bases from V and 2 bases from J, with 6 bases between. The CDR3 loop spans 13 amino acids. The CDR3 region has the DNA TGTGCCAGCAGCGTAGGAGCGACCTACGAGCAGTACTTC. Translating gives CASSVGATYEQYF.

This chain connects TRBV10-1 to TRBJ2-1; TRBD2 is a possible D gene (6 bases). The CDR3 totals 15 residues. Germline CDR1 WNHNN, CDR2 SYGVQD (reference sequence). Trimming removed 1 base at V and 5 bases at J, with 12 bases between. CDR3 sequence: CASSELGLSNNEQFF. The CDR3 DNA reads TGCGCCAGCAGTGAGTTGGGACTCAGCAACAATGAGCAGTTCTTC.

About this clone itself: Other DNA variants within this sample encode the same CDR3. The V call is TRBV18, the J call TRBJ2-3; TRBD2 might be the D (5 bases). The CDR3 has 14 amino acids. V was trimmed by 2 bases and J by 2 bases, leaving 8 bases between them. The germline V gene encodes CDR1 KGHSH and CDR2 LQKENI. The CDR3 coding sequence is TGTGCCAGCTCACCAGCCGACTACACAGATACGCAGTATTTT. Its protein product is CASSPADYTDTQYF.

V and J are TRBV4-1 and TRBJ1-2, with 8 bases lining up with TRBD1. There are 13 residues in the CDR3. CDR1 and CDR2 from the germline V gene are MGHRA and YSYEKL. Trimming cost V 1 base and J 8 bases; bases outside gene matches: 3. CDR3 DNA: TGCGCCAGCAGCCAAGTGGACAGGGACGGCTACACCTTC. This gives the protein CASSQVDRDGYTF.

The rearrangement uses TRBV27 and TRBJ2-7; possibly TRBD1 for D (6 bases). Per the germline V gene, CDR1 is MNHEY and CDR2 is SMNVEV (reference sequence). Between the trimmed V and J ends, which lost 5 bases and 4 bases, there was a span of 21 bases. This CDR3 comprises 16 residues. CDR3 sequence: CASSPSWGTIIYEQYF. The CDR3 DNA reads TGTGCCAGCAGTCCCTCTTGGGGGACAATTATTTACGAGCAGTACTTC.

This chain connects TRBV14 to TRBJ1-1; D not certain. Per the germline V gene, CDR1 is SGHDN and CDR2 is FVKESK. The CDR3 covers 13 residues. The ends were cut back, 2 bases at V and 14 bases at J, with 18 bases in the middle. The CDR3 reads CASSQWVGATGFF. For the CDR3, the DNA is TGTGCCAGCAGCCAATGGGTCGGAGCAACGGGGTTCTTT.

The CDR3 DNA reads TGCGCCAGCAGCTTGGTCTCGGCTGAAGCTTTCTTT. Translation: CASSLVSAEAFF. The chain employs TRBV5-1 and TRBJ1-1; no clear D. CDR3 length equals 12 residues. Deletions cut 0 bases from V and 6 bases from J, with 6 bases between. CDR1 SGHRS and CDR2 YFSETQ come from the germline V gene.

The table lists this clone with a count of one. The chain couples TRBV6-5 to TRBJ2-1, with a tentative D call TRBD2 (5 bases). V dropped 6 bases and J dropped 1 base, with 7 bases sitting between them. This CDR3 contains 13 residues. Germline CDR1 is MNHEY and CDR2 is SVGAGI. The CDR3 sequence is CASRPGSYNEQFF. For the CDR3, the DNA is TGTGCCAGCAGGCCGGGGTCCTACAATGAGCAGTTCTTC.

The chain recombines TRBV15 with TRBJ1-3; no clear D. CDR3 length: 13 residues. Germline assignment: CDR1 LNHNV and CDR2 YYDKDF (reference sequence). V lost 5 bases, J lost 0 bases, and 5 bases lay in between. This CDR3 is CATSGSSGNTIYF. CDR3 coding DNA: TGTGCCACCAGCGGGAGCTCTGGAAACACCATATATTTT.

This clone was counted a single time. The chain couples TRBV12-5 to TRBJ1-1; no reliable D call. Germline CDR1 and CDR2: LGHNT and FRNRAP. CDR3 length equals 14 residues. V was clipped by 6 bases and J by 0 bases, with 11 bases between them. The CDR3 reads CASGQDTLNTEAFF. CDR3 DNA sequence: TGTGCTAGTGGACAAGACACGCTGAACACTGAAGCTTTCTTT.

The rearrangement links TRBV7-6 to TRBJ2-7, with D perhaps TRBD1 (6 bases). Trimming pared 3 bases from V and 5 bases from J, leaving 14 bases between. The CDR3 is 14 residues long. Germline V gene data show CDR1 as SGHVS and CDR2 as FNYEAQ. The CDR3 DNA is TGTGCCAGCAGCTTGGGGCCAGGGGAGAACGAGCAGTACTTC. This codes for CASSLGPGENEQYF.

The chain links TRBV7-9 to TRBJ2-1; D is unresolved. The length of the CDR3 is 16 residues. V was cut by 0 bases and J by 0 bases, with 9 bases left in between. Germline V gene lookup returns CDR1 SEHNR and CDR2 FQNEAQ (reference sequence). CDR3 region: CASSLAVASSYNEQFF. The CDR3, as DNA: TGTGCCAGCAGCTTAGCGGTGGCCAGCTCCTACAATGAGCAGTTCTTC.

This CDR3 reads CASSYGTGGTGELFF. The CDR3 DNA reads as TGTGCCAGTAGTTACGGGACGGGGGGCACCGGGGAGCTGTTTTTT. The J gene is TRBJ2-2, the V gene TRBV19, with 7 bases identical to TRBD2. With 5 bases clipped from V and 4 bases from J, the junction kept 7 bases outside the gene matches. This CDR3 is built from 15 residues. Germline V gene sequence: CDR1 LNHDA, CDR2 SQIVND (reference sequence).

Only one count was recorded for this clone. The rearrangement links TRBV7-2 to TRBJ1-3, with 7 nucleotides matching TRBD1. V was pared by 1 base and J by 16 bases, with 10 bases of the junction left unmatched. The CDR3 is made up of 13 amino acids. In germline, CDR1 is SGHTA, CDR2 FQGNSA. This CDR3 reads CASSLGRQGERYF. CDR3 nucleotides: TGTGCCAGCAGCTTAGGAAGACAGGGAGAAAGGTATTTT. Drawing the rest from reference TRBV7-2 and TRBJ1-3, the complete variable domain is GAGVSQSPSNKVTEKGKDVELRCDPISGHTALYWYRQSLGQGLEFLIYFQGNSAPDKSGLPSDRFSAERTGGSVSTLTIQRTQQEDSAVYLCASSLGRQGERYFGEGSWLTVV.